This T cell receptor (beta chain) was sequenced for a study of identical twins. This clonotype was counted only a few times. Its antigen is as yet unknown. Study-level results: Less excess twin sharing appeared in beta out-of-frame sequences.

TCRdb reprocessed the 5' RACE reads with MiXCR, giving one entry per CDR3 protein. The sample has 1.5 million to 2 million distinct CDR3 sequences, under 35% seen once. V gave up 7 bases and J gave up 8 bases; unmatched junction bases: 10. In germline, CDR1 is MNHEY, CDR2 SVGAGI. This CDR3 has 15 residues. This rearrangement joins TRBV6-5 to TRBJ1-4, with 10 positions matching TRBD1. Sequenced: cord blood. The source is a newborn girl in good health. CDR3 region: CASTRRQGAREKLFF. CDR3 DNA: TGTGCCAGCACGCGACGACAGGGGGCTCGGGAAAAACTGTTTTTT.